This entry lists 24 T cell receptor beta chains sequenced from one sample in a study of CD8 T cell repertoires and HIV-1 epitope variants. Their antigens remain unidentified. Here immunoSEQ multiplex PCR was the method, and the copy in TCRdb shows in-frame clones only, minus some. The sample includes roughly 5,800 clones, roughly 70% of them seen just once. The sequencing sample was made of cultured CD8+ T cells derived from PBMCs. These receptors all come from a male donor with HIV.

Concerning this clone itself: The same CDR3 arises from other DNA sequences in this sample as well. This rearrangement joins TRBV4-2 to TRBJ2-7; 7 bases fit TRBD2. This CDR3 region has 12 residues. The germline CDR1 and CDR2 sequences are LGHNA and YNFKEQ. Losses at the gene ends were 1 base for V and 6 bases for J; bases not matched to a gene: 0. The chain's CDR3 is CASSQAGGEQYF. CDR3 nucleotides: TGTGCCAGCAGCCAAGCGGGGGGCGAGCAGTACTTC.

The chain is built from TRBV2 and TRBJ2-6, with D uncertain. CDR1 SNHLY and CDR2 FYNNEI come from the germline V gene. V was clipped by 3 bases and J by 0 bases, with 3 bases between them. The length of the CDR3 is 14 residues. Written as DNA, the CDR3 is TGTGCCAGCAGTGACCCCTCTGGGGCCAACGTCCTGACTTTC. The encoded protein is CASSDPSGANVLTF.

This CDR3 is CASSYGGVGYTF. In nucleotides, the CDR3 is TGTGCCAGCAGCTATGGAGGGGTCGGCTACACCTTC. This rearrangement joins TRBV6-1 to TRBJ1-2; tentative D call: TRBD1 (5 bases). V lost 6 bases and J lost 8, with 13 bases in between. CDR3 length equals 12 residues. CDR1 MNHNS and CDR2 SASEGT come from the germline V gene.

This chain links TRBV7-9 with TRBJ2-7, with a weak D call TRBD2 (5 bases). The V gene's germline CDR1 is SEHNR and CDR2 FQNEAQ (reference sequence). Trimming stripped 3 bases from V and 5 bases from J, with 11 bases between. The CDR3 covers 13 residues. The CDR3 region is CASSFVGRDEQYF. The CDR3 DNA is TGTGCCAGCAGCTTCGTTGGGAGAGACGAGCAGTACTTC.

J is TRBJ1-4 and V is TRBV6-1; D is ambiguous. CDR3 length: 17 residues. Germline V CDR1 and CDR2: MNHNS, SASEGT. Trimming took off 1 base at V and 8 bases at J, with 20 bases between the two ends. The CDR3 region has the DNA TGTGCCAGCAGTGAAGGGACTGGAATAGGGCAAGGGGAAAAACTGTTTTTT. As protein: CASSEGTGIGQGEKLFF.

CDR3 bases: TGTGCCAGCAGCGTAGGACTAGCGAGGTATTCCTACGAGCAGTACTTC. This encodes CASSVGLARYSYEQYF. The genes are TRBV9 and TRBJ2-7; 8 nucleotides match TRBD2. CDR1 is SGDLS and CDR2 is YYNGEE in the germline V gene. V shed 0 bases and J 1 base; nucleotides not matched to a gene: 6. The CDR3 has 16 amino acids.

The CDR3: CASSSRYSNQPQHF. DNA of the CDR3: TGTGCCAGCAGTTCGCGGTATAGCAATCAGCCCCAGCATTTT. This sequence joins TRBV28 and TRBJ1-5; D is undetermined. Deletions cut 4 bases from V and 0 bases from J, with 7 bases between. The CDR3 loop spans 14 amino acids. The germline V gene has CDR1 MDHEN and CDR2 SYDVKM.

This CDR3 is CASNSRDRAGEQYF. In DNA form, the CDR3 reads TGTGCCAGTAACTCCAGGGACAGGGCGGGCGAGCAGTACTTC. V gene TRBV19 combines with J gene TRBJ2-7; TRBD1 matches 9 bases. V trimming: 7 bases; J trimming: 6 bases; junction bases outside the gene matches: 10. CDR1 and CDR2 from the germline V gene are LNHDA and SQIVND (reference sequence). This CDR3 spans 14 amino acids.

The rearrangement joins TRBV2 to TRBJ2-5, with 10 nucleotides matching TRBD2. This CDR3 is built from 15 residues. V lost 2 bases, J lost 9 bases, and 9 bases stayed unmatched. Germline CDR1 is SNHLY and CDR2 is FYNNEI. Written as DNA, the CDR3 is TGTGCCAGCAGTGAATTGGCTAGCGGGGGTTCTCCCCAGTACTTC. As protein: CASSELASGGSPQYF.

CDR3 amino acids: CASSLEVVSSYEQYF. CDR3 nucleotide sequence: TGCGCCAGCAGCTTGGAGGTCGTTTCCTCCTACGAGCAGTACTTC. This chain uses TRBV5-1 with TRBJ2-7; D ambiguous. V was shortened by 0 bases and J by 0 bases, with 10 bases between the two germline ends. From germline, CDR1 is SGHRS and CDR2 YFSETQ. The CDR3 is 15 amino acids.

This clone has a handful of counts. The V and J genes are TRBV6-5 and TRBJ2-3, with TRBD2 identical over 9 bases. There are 15 residues in the CDR3. Germline CDR1 and CDR2: MNHEY and SVGAGI. V dropped 3 bases and J dropped 3; count of bases not matched to a gene: 4. The CDR3 here is CASSYSGSITDTQYF. CDR3 DNA sequence: TGTGCCAGCAGTTATAGCGGGAGTATTACAGATACGCAGTATTTT.

This chain uses TRBV5-5 with TRBJ1-1; D is unclear. Germline loops: CDR1 SGHKS, CDR2 YYEKEE (reference sequence). This CDR3 spans 12 amino acids. Trimming cost V 0 bases and J 6 bases, with 6 bases left between them. The CDR3: CASSLGYSEAFF. CDR3 coding DNA: TGTGCCAGCAGCTTGGGGTACTCTGAAGCTTTCTTT. Full variable domain (outside the CDR3, taken from reference TRBV5-5 and TRBJ1-1): DAGVTQSPTHLIKTRGQQVTLRCSPISGHKSVSWYQQVLGQGPQFIFQYYEKEERGRGNFPDRFSARQFPNYSSELNVNALLLGDSALYLCASSLGYSEAFFGQGTRLTVV.

The chain recombines TRBV27 with TRBJ2-1, with a tentative D call TRBD2 (7 bases). The CDR3 is 14 amino acids. Per the germline V gene, CDR1 is MNHEY and CDR2 is SMNVEV (reference sequence). Trimming took 5 bases from V and 7 from J, leaving 15 bases between them. CDR3 in amino acids: CASSEGGTLNEQFF. The CDR3, as DNA: TGTGCCAGCAGTGAGGGGGGGACATTGAATGAGCAGTTCTTC.

The chain is built from TRBV19 and TRBJ1-1; D is unclear. Germline loops: CDR1 LNHDA, CDR2 SQIVND (reference sequence). Between the trimmed V and J ends, which lost 1 base and 1 base, there was a span of 16 bases. CDR3 length: 17 residues. This CDR3 is CASSIGNSLKGNTEAFF. The CDR3 coding sequence is TGTGCCAGTAGTATAGGGAATAGCCTCAAAGGGAACACTGAAGCTTTCTTT.

This chain connects TRBV5-1 to TRBJ2-1; 7 nucleotides agree with TRBD1. The CDR3 extends over 16 amino acids. The V segment lost 3 bases and the J segment 0 bases; nucleotides outside the gene matches: 6. Germline V gene lookup returns CDR1 SGHRS and CDR2 YFSETQ. CDR3 in amino acids: CASSSGDRSSYNEQFF. Here the CDR3 DNA reads TGCGCCAGCAGCTCCGGGGACAGAAGCTCCTACAATGAGCAGTTCTTC.

The genes are TRBV4-2 and TRBJ1-1; D is uncertain. The CDR3 spans 14 residues. Germline CDR1 and CDR2: LGHNA and YNFKEQ. Trimming took 5 bases from V and 4 from J, leaving 14 bases between them. The CDR3, as DNA: TGTGCCAGCAGCTTGGTGGAGGAGGGCACTGAAGCTTTCTTT. Its translation is CASSLVEEGTEAFF.

The chain uses TRBV10-3 and TRBJ2-5; 11 bases align to TRBD1. The trim removed 4 bases at V and 5 bases at J, leaving 6 bases unmatched. Germline V gene sequence: CDR1 ENHRY, CDR2 SYGVKD. CDR3 length equals 15 residues. CDR3 coding DNA: TGTGCCATCAGTGGGGGACAGGGGGACGGGGAGACCCAGTACTTC. It encodes CAISGGQGDGETQYF.

Within the sample, this clone is large (0.1 to 1%). V and J are TRBV25-1 and TRBJ2-2; 7 bases line up with TRBD1. This CDR3 comprises 14 residues. CDR1 and CDR2 from the germline V gene are MGHDK and SYGVNS. The J segment lost 4 bases and the V segment lost 3 bases, leaving 2 bases of the junction unmatched. For the CDR3, the DNA is TGTGCCAGCAGTGACGGGACAGCCACCGGGGAGCTGTTTTTT. Amino acids: CASSDGTATGELFF.

The chain recombines TRBV27 with TRBJ2-3, with 9 bases lining up with TRBD2. The germline CDR1 and CDR2 sequences are MNHEY and SMNVEV (reference sequence). J was trimmed by 2 bases and V by 4 bases; bases with no gene match: 7. This CDR3 spans 16 amino acids. The CDR3 DNA reads TGTGCCAGCAGTTCCCCTCGACTAGCGGACACAGATACGCAGTATTTT. Encoded protein: CASSSPRLADTDTQYF.

This sequence joins TRBV5-1 and TRBJ1-1, with D possibly being TRBD1 (5 bases). The CDR3 is 13 amino acids. In germline, CDR1 is SGHRS, CDR2 YFSETQ. V lost 3 bases and J 0 bases, leaving 6 bases between the germline ends. The DNA of the CDR3 is TGCGCCAGCAGCTCGACAGTGAACACTGAAGCTTTCTTT. This gives the protein CASSSTVNTEAFF.

The rearrangement joins TRBV10-3 to TRBJ2-2; TRBD1 matches at 10 bases. This CDR3 has 18 residues. The V gene's germline CDR1 is ENHRY and CDR2 SYGVKD. Trimming took 10 bases from V and 3 from J; bases not matched to a gene: 17. CDR3 sequence (DNA): TGTGCCAGCAGCCCGAATCCCCCGGGACAGGGGCACACCGGGGAGCTGTTTTTT. Its translation: CASSPNPPGQGHTGELFF.

V gene TRBV2 combines with J gene TRBJ2-3; TRBD2 might be the D (7 bases). Germline V lookup: CDR1 SNHLY, CDR2 FYNNEI. This CDR3 has 15 residues. V lost 8 bases and J 3 bases, leaving 18 bases between the germline ends. CDR3 DNA: TGTGCCAGCCGAATGGGAGGGGGTTGGACAGATACGCAGTATTTT. Protein: CASRMGGGWTDTQYF.

The chain has TRBV2 and TRBJ2-4, with D perhaps assigned TRBD1 or TRBD2 (5 bases each). CDR1 is SNHLY, CDR2 FYNNEI, per germline. V was clipped by 4 bases and J by 5 bases, with 12 bases between them. This CDR3 contains 14 residues. The CDR3 here is CASSGRVGENIQYF. The CDR3 region has the DNA TGTGCCAGCAGTGGCAGGGTGGGGGAAAACATTCAGTACTTC.

By sample fraction, this clone is medium-sized. This chain connects TRBV27 to TRBJ1-6; 7 bases align to TRBD1. The V gene's germline CDR1 is MNHEY and CDR2 SMNVEV (reference sequence). V was pared by 4 bases and J by 14 bases, with 2 bases of the junction left unmatched. The CDR3 loop spans 11 amino acids. This CDR3 reads CASSSGTALHF. The CDR3 DNA follows: TGTGCCAGCAGTTCCGGGACAGCCCTCCACTTT.